A single T cell receptor (beta chain) is shown here with its context. Its antigen remains unidentified. This record comes from a study of cytomegalovirus exposure and HLA in healthy donors. The PCR made use of 60 Vbeta and 13 Jbeta primers. The protocol was immunoSEQ multiplex PCR, while the TCRdb copy is restricted to in-frame clones and leaves out a portion. Among 100,000 or so clones listed, about three quarters were seen once. General study points: Reports indicate that TCR beta sequences accurately predicted the HLA-A and HLA-B alleles of most subjects.

The CDR3 is 13 residues long. Trimming took off 4 bases at V and 3 bases at J, with 9 bases between the two ends. CDR1 is SGHTA and CDR2 is FQGNSA in the germline V gene. The material sequenced was PBMCs. The chain couples TRBV7-2 to TRBJ1-1; D remains unclear. This receptor was identified in a female donor in good health and CMV-seropositive. CDR3 amino acids: CASSSGLYTEAFF. The CDR3 nucleotides are TGTGCCAGCAGCTCTGGACTTTACACTGAAGCTTTCTTT. Combining the CDR3 with reference TRBV7-2 and TRBJ1-1 gives the whole variable domain GAGVSQSPSNKVTEKGKDVELRCDPISGHTALYWYRQSLGQGLEFLIYFQGNSAPDKSGLPSDRFSAERTGGSVSTLTIQRTQQEDSAVYLCASSSGLYTEAFFGQGTRLTVV.